The clone carrying this TCR beta chain was counted between two and nine times. Its antigen remains unidentified. The sample is drawn from a study of CD8 T cells in ankylosing spondylitis. Study-wide results and caveats: Ankylosing spondylitis blood seemed to carry a telltale TCR beta motif made of several highly homologous variants. Disease-linked clones reportedly concentrated significantly in matched ankylosing spondylitis synovial fluid.

TCRdb analysed the 5' RACE reads with MiXCR anew, one entry per CDR3 protein. The data contain around 770,000 distinct CDR3 sequences, over 9.5% of them seen just once; the ten biggest clones take up just over 0.5%. V was clipped by 3 bases and J by 0 bases, with 16 bases between them. The CDR3 loop spans 16 amino acids. Germline-derived CDR1 and CDR2 are SGHRS and YFSETQ. This chain connects TRBV5-1 to TRBJ2-7; a weak D match, TRBD2 (6 bases). Sequenced material: blood, either unsorted or a sorted T cell fraction (not recorded which). The origin of this receptor is a male donor with ankylosing spondylitis. The CDR3 nucleotides read TGCGCCAGCAGCTGGGGAGGAGCGGCCTCCTCCTACGAGCAGTACTTC. Translated: CASSWGGAASSYEQYF.